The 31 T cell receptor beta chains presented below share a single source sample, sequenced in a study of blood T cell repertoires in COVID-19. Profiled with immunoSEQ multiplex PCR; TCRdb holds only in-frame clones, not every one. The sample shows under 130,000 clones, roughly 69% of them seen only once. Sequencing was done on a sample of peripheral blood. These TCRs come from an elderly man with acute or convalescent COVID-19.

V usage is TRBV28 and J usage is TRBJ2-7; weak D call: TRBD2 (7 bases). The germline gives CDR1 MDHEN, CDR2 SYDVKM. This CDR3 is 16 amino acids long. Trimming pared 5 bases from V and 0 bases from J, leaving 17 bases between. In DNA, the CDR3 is TGTGCCAGCAGTCGGGGGCCGACTAGCCCCTCCTACGAGCAGTACTTC. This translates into CASSRGPTSPSYEQYF.

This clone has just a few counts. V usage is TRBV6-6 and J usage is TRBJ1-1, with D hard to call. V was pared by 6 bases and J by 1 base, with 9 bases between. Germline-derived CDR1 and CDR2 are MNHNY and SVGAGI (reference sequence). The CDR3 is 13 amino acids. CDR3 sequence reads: CASSQTGNTEAFF. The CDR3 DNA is TGTGCCAGCAGCCAGACGGGGAACACTGAAGCTTTCTTT.

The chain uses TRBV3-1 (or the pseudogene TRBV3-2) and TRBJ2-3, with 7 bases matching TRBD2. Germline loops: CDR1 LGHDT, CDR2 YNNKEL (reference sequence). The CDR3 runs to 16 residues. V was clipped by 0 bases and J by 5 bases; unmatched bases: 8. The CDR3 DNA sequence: TGTGCCAGCAGCCAAGATGGGCAGGGAGGGAGAGATACGCAGTATTTT. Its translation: CASSQDGQGGRDTQYF.

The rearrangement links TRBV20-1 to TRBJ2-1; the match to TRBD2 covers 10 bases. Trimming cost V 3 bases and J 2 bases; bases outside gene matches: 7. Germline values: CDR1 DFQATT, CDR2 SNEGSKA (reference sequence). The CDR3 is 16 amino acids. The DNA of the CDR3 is TGCAGTGCTAGTTCAGCGGGAGGGGTCACCTACAATGAGCAGTTCTTC. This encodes CSASSAGGVTYNEQFF.

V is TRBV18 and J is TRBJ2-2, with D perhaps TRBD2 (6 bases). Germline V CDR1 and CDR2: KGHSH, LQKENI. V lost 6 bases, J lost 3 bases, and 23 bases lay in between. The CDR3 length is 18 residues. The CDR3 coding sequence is TGTGCCAGCTCCCCCGGAACGGGCGCTAGCGCCTACACCGGGGAGCTGTTTTTT. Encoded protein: CASSPGTGASAYTGELFF.

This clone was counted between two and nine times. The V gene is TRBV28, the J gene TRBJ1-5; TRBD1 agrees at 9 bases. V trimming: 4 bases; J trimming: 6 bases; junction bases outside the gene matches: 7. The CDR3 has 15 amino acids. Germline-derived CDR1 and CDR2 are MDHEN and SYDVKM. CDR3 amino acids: CASSSGQGEVQPQHF. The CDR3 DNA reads TGTGCCAGCAGTTCGGGACAGGGAGAGGTTCAGCCCCAGCATTTT.

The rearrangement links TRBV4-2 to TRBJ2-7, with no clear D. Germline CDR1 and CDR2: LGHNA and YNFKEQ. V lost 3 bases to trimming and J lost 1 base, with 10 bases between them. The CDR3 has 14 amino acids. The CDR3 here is CASSQASVSYEQYF. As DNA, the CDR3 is TGTGCCAGCAGCCAGGCCAGCGTTTCCTACGAGCAGTACTTC.

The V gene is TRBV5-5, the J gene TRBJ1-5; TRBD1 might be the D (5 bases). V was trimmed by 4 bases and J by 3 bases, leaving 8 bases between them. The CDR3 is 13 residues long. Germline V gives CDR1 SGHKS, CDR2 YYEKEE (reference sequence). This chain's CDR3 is CASSGAYNQPQHF. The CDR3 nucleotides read TGTGCCAGCAGCGGGGCCTACAATCAGCCCCAGCATTTT.

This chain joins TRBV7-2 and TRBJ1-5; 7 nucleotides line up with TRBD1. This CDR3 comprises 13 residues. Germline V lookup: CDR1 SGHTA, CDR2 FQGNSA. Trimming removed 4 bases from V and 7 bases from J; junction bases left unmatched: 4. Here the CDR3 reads CASSSSQGQPQHF. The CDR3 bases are TGTGCCAGCAGCTCATCACAGGGGCAGCCCCAGCATTTT.

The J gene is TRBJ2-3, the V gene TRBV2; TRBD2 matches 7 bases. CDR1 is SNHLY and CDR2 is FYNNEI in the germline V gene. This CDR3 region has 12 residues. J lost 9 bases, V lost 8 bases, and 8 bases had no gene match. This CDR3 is CASLPSGSTQYF. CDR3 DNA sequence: TGTGCCAGCCTTCCTAGCGGATCGACGCAGTATTTT. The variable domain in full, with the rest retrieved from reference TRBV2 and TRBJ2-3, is EPEVTQTPSHQVTQMGQEVILRCVPISNHLYFYWYRQILGQKVEFLVSFYNNEISEKSEIFDDQFSVERPDGSNFTLKIRSTKLEDSAMYFCASLPSGSTQYFGPGTRLTVL.

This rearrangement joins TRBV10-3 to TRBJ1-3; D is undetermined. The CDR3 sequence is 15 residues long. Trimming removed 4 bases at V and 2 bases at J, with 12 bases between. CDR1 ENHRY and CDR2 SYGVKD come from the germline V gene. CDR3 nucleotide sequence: TGTGCCATCAGTGCCGGGGAGCTGCCTGGAAACACCATATATTTT. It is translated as CAISAGELPGNTIYF.

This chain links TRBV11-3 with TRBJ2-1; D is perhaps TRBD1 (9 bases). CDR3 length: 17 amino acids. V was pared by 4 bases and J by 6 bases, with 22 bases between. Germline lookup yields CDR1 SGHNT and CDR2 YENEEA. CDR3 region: CASSSGQGHSGVNEQFF. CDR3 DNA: TGTGCCAGCAGCTCCGGACAGGGGCATAGCGGGGTCAATGAGCAGTTCTTC.

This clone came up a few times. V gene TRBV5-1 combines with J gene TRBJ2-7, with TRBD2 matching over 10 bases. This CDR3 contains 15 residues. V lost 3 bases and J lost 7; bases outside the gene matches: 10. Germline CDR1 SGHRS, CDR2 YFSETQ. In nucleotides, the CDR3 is TGCGCCAGCAGCTGGGGCCTAGCGGGAGTAGGAGAGCAGTACTTC. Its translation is CASSWGLAGVGEQYF.

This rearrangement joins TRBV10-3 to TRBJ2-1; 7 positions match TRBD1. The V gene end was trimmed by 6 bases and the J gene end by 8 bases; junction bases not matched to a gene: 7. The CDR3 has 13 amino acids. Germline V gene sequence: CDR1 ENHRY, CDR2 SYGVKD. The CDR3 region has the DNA TGTGCCATCAGCCTAACAGGGGTCTATGAGCAGTTCTTC. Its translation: CAISLTGVYEQFF.

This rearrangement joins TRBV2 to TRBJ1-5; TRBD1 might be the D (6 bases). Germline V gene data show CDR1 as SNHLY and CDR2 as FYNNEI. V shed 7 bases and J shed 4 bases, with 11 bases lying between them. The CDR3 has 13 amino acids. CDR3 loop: CASNQGSNQPQHF. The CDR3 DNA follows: TGTGCCAGCAACCAGGGGAGTAATCAGCCCCAGCATTTT.

CDR3 region: CAISPGQEQNTEAFF. CDR3 sequence (DNA): TGTGCCATCAGTCCGGGACAGGAGCAGAACACTGAAGCTTTCTTT. J is TRBJ1-1 and V is TRBV10-3, with 8 bases matching TRBD1. The junction had 6 bases not matched to a gene; V was cut back by 5 bases and J by 1 base. The germline CDR1 and CDR2 sequences are ENHRY and SYGVKD. The CDR3 has 15 amino acids.

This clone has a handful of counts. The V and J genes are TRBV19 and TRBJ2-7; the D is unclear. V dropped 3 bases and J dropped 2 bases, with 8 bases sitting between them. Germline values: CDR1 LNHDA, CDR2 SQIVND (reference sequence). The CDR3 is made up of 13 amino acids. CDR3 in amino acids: CASSIGGTYEQYF. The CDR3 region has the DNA TGTGCCAGTAGTATCGGCGGTACCTACGAGCAGTACTTC. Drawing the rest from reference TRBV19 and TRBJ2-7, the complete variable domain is DGGITQSPKYLFRKEGQNVTLSCEQNLNHDAMYWYRQDPGQGLRLIYYSQIVNDFQKGDIAEGYSVSREKKESFPLTVTSAQKNPTAFYLCASSIGGTYEQYFGPGTRLTVT.

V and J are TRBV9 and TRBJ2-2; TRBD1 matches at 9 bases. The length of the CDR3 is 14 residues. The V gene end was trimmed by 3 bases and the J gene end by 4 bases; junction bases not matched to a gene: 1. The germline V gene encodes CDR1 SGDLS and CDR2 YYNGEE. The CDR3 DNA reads TGTGCCAGCAGCGACAGGGGGCTCACCGGGGAGCTGTTTTTT. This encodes CASSDRGLTGELFF.

CDR3 residues: CASSLGNRASPLHF. The CDR3 nucleotides read TGTGCCAGCAGCTTGGGAAACAGGGCTTCACCCCTCCACTTT. The rearrangement links TRBV5-8 to TRBJ1-6; weak D call: TRBD1 (6 bases). The CDR3 loop spans 14 amino acids. CDR1 and CDR2 from the germline V gene are SGHTS and YDEGEE. V gave up 0 bases and J gave up 9 bases, with 10 bases separating them.

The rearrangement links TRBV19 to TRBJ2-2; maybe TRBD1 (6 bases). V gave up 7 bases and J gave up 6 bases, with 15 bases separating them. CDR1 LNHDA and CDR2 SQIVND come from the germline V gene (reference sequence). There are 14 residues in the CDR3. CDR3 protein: CASKGESWAGELFF. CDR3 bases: TGTGCCAGTAAGGGGGAATCGTGGGCCGGGGAGCTGTTTTTT.

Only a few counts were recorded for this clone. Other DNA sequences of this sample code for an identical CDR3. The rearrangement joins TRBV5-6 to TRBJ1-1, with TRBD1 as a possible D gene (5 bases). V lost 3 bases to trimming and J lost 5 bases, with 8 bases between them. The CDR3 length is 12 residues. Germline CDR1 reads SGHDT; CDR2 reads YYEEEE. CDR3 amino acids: CASSSHRTEAFF. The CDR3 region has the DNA TGTGCCAGCAGCTCTCACAGGACTGAAGCTTTCTTT.

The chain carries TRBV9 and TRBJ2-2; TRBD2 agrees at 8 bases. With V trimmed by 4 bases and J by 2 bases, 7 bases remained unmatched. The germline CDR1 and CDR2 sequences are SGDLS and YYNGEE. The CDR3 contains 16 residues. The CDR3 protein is CASSPSGRINTGELFF. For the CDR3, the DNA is TGTGCCAGCAGCCCAAGCGGGAGAATTAACACCGGGGAGCTGTTTTTT.

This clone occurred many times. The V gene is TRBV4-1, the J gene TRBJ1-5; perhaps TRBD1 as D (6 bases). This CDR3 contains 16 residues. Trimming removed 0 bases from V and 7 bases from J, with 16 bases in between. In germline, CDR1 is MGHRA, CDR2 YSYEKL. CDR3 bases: TGCGCCAGCAGCCAAGAGCCAGGGGCAGCTAAGCAGCCCCAGCATTTT. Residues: CASSQEPGAAKQPQHF.

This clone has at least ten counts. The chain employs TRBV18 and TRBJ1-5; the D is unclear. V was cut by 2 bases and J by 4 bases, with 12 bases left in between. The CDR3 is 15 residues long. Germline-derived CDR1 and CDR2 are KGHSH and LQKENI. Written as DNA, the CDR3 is TGTGCCAGCTCACCAGGCGGCAGTCCTAATCAGCCCCAGCATTTT. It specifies CASSPGGSPNQPQHF.

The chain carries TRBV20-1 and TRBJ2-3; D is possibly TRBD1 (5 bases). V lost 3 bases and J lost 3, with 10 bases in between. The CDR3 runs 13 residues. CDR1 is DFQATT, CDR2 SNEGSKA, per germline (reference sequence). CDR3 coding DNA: TGCAGTGCTAGTGTTGGGGCGACAGATACGCAGTATTTT. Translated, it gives CSASVGATDTQYF.

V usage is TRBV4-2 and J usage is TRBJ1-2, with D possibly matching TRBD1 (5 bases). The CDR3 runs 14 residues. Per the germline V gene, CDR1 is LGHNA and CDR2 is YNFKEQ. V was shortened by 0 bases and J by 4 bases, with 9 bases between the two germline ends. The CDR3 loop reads CASSQDRGGYGYTF. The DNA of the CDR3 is TGTGCCAGCAGCCAAGATAGGGGAGGCTATGGCTACACCTTC.

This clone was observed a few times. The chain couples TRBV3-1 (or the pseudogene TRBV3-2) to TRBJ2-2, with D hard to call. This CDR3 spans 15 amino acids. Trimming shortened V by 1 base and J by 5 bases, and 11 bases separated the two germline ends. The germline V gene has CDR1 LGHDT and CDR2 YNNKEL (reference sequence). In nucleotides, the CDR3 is TGTGCCAGCAGCCAAGTGCGGATTCCGACCGGGGAGCTGTTTTTT. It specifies CASSQVRIPTGELFF.

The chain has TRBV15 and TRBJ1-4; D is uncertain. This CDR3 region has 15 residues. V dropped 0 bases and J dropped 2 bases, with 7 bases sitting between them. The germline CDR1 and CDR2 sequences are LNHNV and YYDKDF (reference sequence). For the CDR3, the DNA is TGTGCCACCAGCAGAGATATTGCGACTAATGAAAAACTGTTTTTT. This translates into CATSRDIATNEKLFF.

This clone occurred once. This chain's CDR3 is CASSQEGEGSEQFF. For the CDR3, the DNA is TGTGCCAGCAGCCAAGAAGGGGAAGGATCCGAGCAGTTCTTC. This chain uses TRBV4-2 with TRBJ2-1; TRBD1 might be the D (5 bases). CDR1 is LGHNA, CDR2 YNFKEQ, per germline. Trimming cost V 0 bases and J 10 bases, with 13 bases left between them. This CDR3 has 14 amino acids.

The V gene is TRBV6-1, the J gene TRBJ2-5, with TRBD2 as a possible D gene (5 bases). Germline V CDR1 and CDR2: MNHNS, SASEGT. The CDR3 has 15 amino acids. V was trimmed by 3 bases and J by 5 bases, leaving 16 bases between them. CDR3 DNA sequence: TGTGCCAGCAGTGAGGACCCCCGAGGGTATGAGACCCAGTACTTC. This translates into CASSEDPRGYETQYF.

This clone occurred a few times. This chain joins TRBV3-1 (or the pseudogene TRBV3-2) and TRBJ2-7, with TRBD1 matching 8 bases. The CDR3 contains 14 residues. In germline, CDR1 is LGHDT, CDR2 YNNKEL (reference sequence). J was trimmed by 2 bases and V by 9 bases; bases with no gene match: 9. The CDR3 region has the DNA TGTGCCAGTACCCGTGGGACAGGACCCTACGAGCAGTACTTC. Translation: CASTRGTGPYEQYF.